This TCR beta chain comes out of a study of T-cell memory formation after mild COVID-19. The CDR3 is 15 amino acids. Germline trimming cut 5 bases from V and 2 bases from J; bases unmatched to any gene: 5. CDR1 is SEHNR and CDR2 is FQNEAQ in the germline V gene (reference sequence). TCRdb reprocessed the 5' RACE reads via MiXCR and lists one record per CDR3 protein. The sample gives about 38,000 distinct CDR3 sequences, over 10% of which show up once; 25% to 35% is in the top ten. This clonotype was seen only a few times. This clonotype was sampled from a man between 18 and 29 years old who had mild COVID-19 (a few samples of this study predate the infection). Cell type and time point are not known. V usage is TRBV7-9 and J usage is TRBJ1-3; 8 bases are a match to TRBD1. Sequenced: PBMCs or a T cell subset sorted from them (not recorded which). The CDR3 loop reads CASSRTGQTGNTIYF. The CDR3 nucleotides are TGTGCCAGCAGCCGGACAGGGCAGACTGGAAACACCATATATTTT.